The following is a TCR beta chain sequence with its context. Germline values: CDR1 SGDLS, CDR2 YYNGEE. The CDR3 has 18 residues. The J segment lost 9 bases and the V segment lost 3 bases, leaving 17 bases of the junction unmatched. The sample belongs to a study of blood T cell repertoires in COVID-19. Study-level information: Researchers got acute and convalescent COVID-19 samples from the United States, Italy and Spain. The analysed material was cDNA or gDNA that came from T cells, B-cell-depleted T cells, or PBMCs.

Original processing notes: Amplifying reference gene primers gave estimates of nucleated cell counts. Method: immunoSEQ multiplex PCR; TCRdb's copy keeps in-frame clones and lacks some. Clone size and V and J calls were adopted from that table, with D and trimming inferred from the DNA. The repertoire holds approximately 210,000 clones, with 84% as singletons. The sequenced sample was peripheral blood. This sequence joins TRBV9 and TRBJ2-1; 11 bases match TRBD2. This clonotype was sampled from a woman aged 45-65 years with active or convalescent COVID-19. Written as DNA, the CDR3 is TGTGCCAGCAGCGCGCCCCAGATGACTAGCGGGGAGATAGGTGAGCAGTTCTTC. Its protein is CASSAPQMTSGEIGEQFF.